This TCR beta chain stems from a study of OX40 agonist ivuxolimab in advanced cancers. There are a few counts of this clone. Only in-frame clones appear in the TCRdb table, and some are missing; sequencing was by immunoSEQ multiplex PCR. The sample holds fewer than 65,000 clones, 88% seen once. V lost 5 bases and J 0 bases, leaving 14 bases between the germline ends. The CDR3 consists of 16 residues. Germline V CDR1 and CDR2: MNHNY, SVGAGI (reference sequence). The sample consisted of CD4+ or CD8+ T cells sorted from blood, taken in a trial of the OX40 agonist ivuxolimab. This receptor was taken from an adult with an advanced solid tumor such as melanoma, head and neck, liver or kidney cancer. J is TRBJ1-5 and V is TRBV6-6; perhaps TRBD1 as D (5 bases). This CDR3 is CASSQGRRNSNQPQHF. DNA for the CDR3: TGTGCCAGCAGTCAGGGAAGGAGAAATAGCAATCAGCCCCAGCATTTT.